Each of the 25 T cell receptor beta chains below was sequenced from the same sample in a study of blood T cell repertoires in COVID-19. Clones were read by immunoSEQ multiplex PCR, and TCRdb kept only the in-frame ones, dropping some. The profile shows 45,000 to 55,000 clones, more than 75% of them singletons. Input material: peripheral blood. The receptors stem from a man aged 50 to 60 with active COVID-19.

The rearrangement links TRBV28 to TRBJ1-2, with D maybe TRBD1 (5 bases). Germline V gives CDR1 MDHEN, CDR2 SYDVKM. This CDR3 spans 15 amino acids. The ends were cut back, 5 bases at V and 6 bases at J, with 19 bases in the middle. The CDR3 spells CASSPPWGEGHGYTF. The CDR3 coding sequence is TGTGCCAGCAGTCCGCCGTGGGGCGAAGGCCATGGCTACACCTTC.

The rearrangement links TRBV12-3 or TRBV12-4 to TRBJ1-1; D unresolved. Trimming removed 4 bases at V and 1 base at J, with 4 bases between. CDR3 size: 12 residues. This chain's CDR3 is CASSSENTEAFF. The CDR3, as DNA: TGTGCCAGCAGTTCAGAGAACACTGAAGCTTTCTTT.

This chain connects TRBV19 to TRBJ2-1; D perhaps matches TRBD1 (6 bases). The CDR3 sequence is 17 residues long. Per the germline V gene, CDR1 is LNHDA and CDR2 is SQIVND (reference sequence). The V end was cut by 3 bases, the J end by 2 bases, with 17 bases between. CDR3 coding DNA: TGTGCCAGTAGTATCTCTCGCCGGGACATTGCCTACAATGAGCAGTTCTTC. Protein sequence: CASSISRRDIAYNEQFF. The full variable domain, rest sourced from reference TRBV19 and TRBJ2-1, is DGGITQSPKYLFRKEGQNVTLSCEQNLNHDAMYWYRQDPGQGLRLIYYSQIVNDFQKGDIAEGYSVSREKKESFPLTVTSAQKNPTAFYLCASSISRRDIAYNEQFFGPGTRLTVL.

The rearrangement joins TRBV5-1 to TRBJ1-6, with D tentatively TRBD1 (6 bases). Germline V gene sequence: CDR1 SGHRS, CDR2 YFSETQ. The CDR3 totals 14 residues. V was clipped by 0 bases and J by 7 bases, with 8 bases between them. The DNA of the CDR3 is TGCGCCAGCAGCTTGGGGACAGCGAATTCACCCCTCCACTTT. It codes for CASSLGTANSPLHF.

V is TRBV5-1 and J is TRBJ2-1; TRBD2 matches 10 bases. The V gene's germline CDR1 is SGHRS and CDR2 YFSETQ. This CDR3 is 17 amino acids long. The J segment lost 4 bases and the V segment lost 4 bases, leaving 11 bases of the junction unmatched. The DNA of the CDR3 is TGCGCCAGCAGCCCCGGGACTAGCGCCATCATTTACAATGAGCAGTTCTTC. It specifies CASSPGTSAIIYNEQFF.

The chain combines TRBV6-2 or TRBV6-3 with TRBJ2-7; TRBD2 is a possible D gene (5 bases). Per germline, CDR1 MNHEY and CDR2 SVGEGT. The CDR3 runs to 15 residues. V lost 0 bases and J lost 2, with 11 bases in between. The CDR3 sequence is CASSYSGLGPYEQYF. The CDR3 DNA reads as TGTGCCAGCAGTTACTCCGGACTGGGCCCCTACGAGCAGTACTTC.

This chain uses TRBV30 with TRBJ2-4; no clear D gene. V lost 0 bases to trimming and J lost 6 bases, with 15 bases between them. From germline, CDR1 is GTSNPN and CDR2 SVGIG (reference sequence). CDR3 length: 15 amino acids. The CDR3 DNA reads TGTGCCTGGAGTGTACGAGCGTTATGGCTAAACATTCAGTACTTC. This gives the protein CAWSVRALWLNIQYF. Drawing the rest from reference TRBV30 and TRBJ2-4, the complete variable domain is SQTIHQWPATLVQPVGSPLSLECTVEGTSNPNLYWYRQAAGRGLQLLFYSVGIGQISSEVPQNLSASRPQDRQFILSSKKLLLSDSGFYLCAWSVRALWLNIQYFGAGTRLSVL.

The gene calls are TRBV19 and TRBJ2-7; 15 bases match TRBD2. Germline CDR1 is LNHDA and CDR2 is SQIVND (reference sequence). With 4 bases clipped from V and 4 bases from J, the junction kept 17 bases outside the gene matches. The CDR3 loop spans 20 amino acids. In DNA, the CDR3 is TGTGCCAGTAGTAAACCCCGGACTAGCGGGGGGGCCCTGGCGACGTACGAGCAGTACTTC. This encodes CASSKPRTSGGALATYEQYF. The full variable domain, its missing parts supplied by reference TRBV19 and TRBJ2-7, is DGGITQSPKYLFRKEGQNVTLSCEQNLNHDAMYWYRQDPGQGLRLIYYSQIVNDFQKGDIAEGYSVSREKKESFPLTVTSAQKNPTAFYLCASSKPRTSGGALATYEQYFGPGTRLTVT.

The gene calls are TRBV6-2 or TRBV6-3 and TRBJ2-3, with D unresolved. V shed 4 bases and J shed 3 bases, with 8 bases lying between them. This CDR3 region has 13 residues. The germline V gene encodes CDR1 MNHEY and CDR2 SVGEGT. The CDR3, as DNA: TGTGCCAGCAGTTCGACTTTTACAGATACGCAGTATTTT. It yields the protein CASSSTFTDTQYF.

This clone appeared once. V and J are TRBV6-5 and TRBJ1-1; D not certain. With 0 bases removed from V and 3 bases from J, the gap between germline ends came to 5 bases. Per the germline V gene, CDR1 is MNHEY and CDR2 is SVGAGI. The CDR3 length is 13 residues. The CDR3 is CASSYSRDTEAFF. CDR3 DNA: TGTGCCAGCAGTTACTCGAGGGACACTGAAGCTTTCTTT.

This clone was found once. The V gene is TRBV21-1, the J gene TRBJ1-4; the D segment call TRBD1 is taken from the table without a DNA check. TRBV21-1 is flagged as a pseudogene. The CDR3 covers 16 residues. CDR3 in amino acids: CASSNNAGARFEKLFF. DNA of the CDR3: TGTGCCAGCAGCAACAATGCAGGGGCGCGGTTTGAAAAACTGTTTTTT.

This chain joins TRBV5-6 and TRBJ2-1; a weak D match, TRBD2 (5 bases). Germline V gene sequence: CDR1 SGHDT, CDR2 YYEEEE. Trimming took off 4 bases at V and 8 bases at J, with 10 bases between the two ends. The CDR3 is 12 amino acids. The CDR3 region has the DNA TGTGCCAGCAGCCGGACGCGGGATGAGCAGTTCTTC. This sequence encodes CASSRTRDEQFF.

This clone appeared once. This chain links TRBV12-3 or TRBV12-4 with TRBJ1-2; D remains unclear. Trimming shortened V by 7 bases and J by 4 bases, and 10 bases separated the two germline ends. There are 12 residues in the CDR3. The CDR3 coding sequence is TGTGCCAGCACCGGCGGACTCTATGGCTACACCTTC. Amino acid sequence: CASTGGLYGYTF.

This chain uses TRBV28 with TRBJ1-2; 7 bases match TRBD1. The length of the CDR3 is 15 residues. V dropped 5 bases and J dropped 4; count of bases not matched to a gene: 10. Germline loops: CDR1 MDHEN, CDR2 SYDVKM. CDR3 sequence reads: CASSPTGDGGYGYTF. DNA of the CDR3: TGTGCCAGCAGTCCCACAGGGGATGGGGGCTATGGCTACACCTTC.

This chain connects TRBV3-1 (or the pseudogene TRBV3-2) to TRBJ2-3; 11 nucleotides agree with TRBD2. The CDR3 runs 17 residues. Germline CDR1 LGHDT, CDR2 YNNKEL (reference sequence). V gave up 6 bases and J gave up 7 bases; unmatched junction bases: 15. CDR3 sequence: CASSRETSGMAVYTQYF. DNA of the CDR3: TGTGCCAGCAGTCGTGAGACTAGCGGGATGGCCGTTTATACGCAGTATTTT.

This clone was detected only a few times. The rearrangement links TRBV4-2 to TRBJ1-6; possibly TRBD1 for D (5 bases). V lost 0 bases, J lost 4 bases, and 16 bases lay in between. The length of the CDR3 is 18 residues. CDR1 is LGHNA, CDR2 YNFKEQ, per germline. CDR3 residues: CASSQDVTGTRYNSPLHF. CDR3 in DNA: TGTGCCAGCAGCCAAGATGTAACAGGTACTCGGTATAATTCACCCCTCCACTTT.

The V and J genes are TRBV12-3 or TRBV12-4 and TRBJ1-1; D gene unclear. The CDR3 consists of 12 residues. V was cut by 3 bases and J by 5 bases, with 7 bases left in between. CDR3 coding DNA: TGTGCCAGCAGTTTCCGGCGGACTGAAGCTTTCTTT. It specifies CASSFRRTEAFF.

The rearrangement uses TRBV21-1 and TRBJ1-2; TRBD1, the table's D call, lacks a check against the DNA. TRBV21-1 is a recognized pseudogene. This CDR3 comprises 15 residues. The DNA of the CDR3 is TGTGCCAGCAGCAAAAGAACAGGGGGCAACTATGGCTACACCTTC. As protein: CASSKRTGGNYGYTF.

The chain uses TRBV10-3 and TRBJ2-1; 11 bases map to TRBD2. Germline loops: CDR1 ENHRY, CDR2 SYGVKD. CDR3 size: 16 residues. J lost 5 bases, V lost 3 bases, and 6 bases had no gene match. The CDR3 DNA reads as TGTGCCATCAGTGACCACGCGGGACTAGCGGACAATGAGCAGTTCTTC. It translates to CAISDHAGLADNEQFF.

V and J are TRBV2 and TRBJ2-4; D might be TRBD2 (5 bases). The CDR3 has 13 residues. V dropped 2 bases and J dropped 7 bases, with 9 bases sitting between them. Germline V lookup: CDR1 SNHLY, CDR2 FYNNEI. This CDR3 is CASSESAGNIQYF. CDR3 bases: TGTGCCAGCAGTGAATCGGCGGGTAACATTCAGTACTTC.

The J gene is TRBJ1-1, the V gene TRBV6-4; 9 nucleotides agree with TRBD1. Germline values: CDR1 MRHNA, CDR2 SNTAGT. The CDR3 has 13 amino acids. Trimming took 4 bases from V and 10 from J; bases not matched to a gene: 7. The chain's CDR3 is CASSAGTGTPAFF. CDR3 bases: TGTGCCAGCAGTGCCGGGACAGGGACCCCAGCTTTCTTT.

J is TRBJ2-7 and V is TRBV3-1 (or the pseudogene TRBV3-2), with D maybe TRBD1 (5 bases). The CDR3 has 14 residues. Trimming removed 7 bases from V and 6 bases from J, with 19 bases in between. Germline CDR1 is LGHDT and CDR2 is YNNKEL (reference sequence). The CDR3 protein is CASTGWAGRSEQYF. The CDR3 bases are TGTGCCAGCACCGGGTGGGCAGGGCGGAGCGAGCAGTACTTC.

The chain recombines TRBV2 with TRBJ1-5, with TRBD1 as a possible D gene (6 bases). Germline CDR1 is SNHLY and CDR2 is FYNNEI. The CDR3 length is 17 residues. Trimming cost V 4 bases and J 5 bases, with 21 bases left between them. CDR3 sequence reads: CASSVALGGARDQPQHF. In nucleotides, the CDR3 is TGTGCCAGCAGTGTCGCGTTGGGGGGGGCGAGGGATCAGCCCCAGCATTTT.

The gene calls are TRBV6-2 or TRBV6-3 and TRBJ2-4, with 10 nucleotides matching TRBD1. The germline V gene encodes CDR1 MNHEY and CDR2 SVGEGT. Unmatched junction bases numbered 10, after V lost 1 base and J lost 1 base. The CDR3 totals 19 residues. The CDR3: CASSYWAYGTGVAKNIQYF. CDR3 nucleotide sequence: TGTGCCAGCAGTTACTGGGCCTACGGGACAGGGGTGGCCAAAAACATTCAGTACTTC.

CDR3 sequence reads: CASILGLGNTIYF. For the CDR3, the DNA is TGTGCCAGCATCTTGGGCCTTGGGAACACCATATATTTT. The chain recombines TRBV2 with TRBJ1-3; the D is unclear. Trimming took off 7 bases at V and 7 bases at J, with 14 bases between the two ends. The CDR3 is made up of 13 amino acids. Germline CDR1 and CDR2: SNHLY and FYNNEI.